This is a list of T cell receptor beta chains from one sample in a study of blood T cell repertoires in COVID-19. TCRdb keeps only in-frame clones here, not all; method: immunoSEQ multiplex PCR. This table holds 400,000 or so clones, more than 80% found once. Material: PBMCs or T cells enriched from blood (not recorded which). The receptors derive from a man aged 25-45 years who had recovered from COVID-19. Each CDR3 is given without its conserved first and last residue. The D gene is left open where the match is weak. A clone size is listed for some rows: how often the clone was seen (once, few, many), or a class if it is expanded.

>TRBD2|NA|TRBV28|TRBJ2-3
ASSPSGRVTDTQY
>NA|once|TRBV28|TRBJ2-6
ASRDIPPGANVLT
>NA|NA|TRBV29-1|TRBJ1-1
SVSGWGPWAEAF
>TRBD1|NA|TRBV19|TRBJ1-5
ASSRQGGIGNQPQH
>TRBD2|NA|TRBV28|TRBJ2-1
ASSLQGGDEQF
>NA|NA|TRBV5-4|TRBJ2-3
ASSLVWSGFAPDGDTQY
>NA|NA|TRBV3-1/TRBV3-2|TRBJ1-4
ASRQSATNEKLF
>TRBD1|NA|TRBV3-1/TRBV3-2|TRBJ1-4
ASSQLGQRYNEKLF
>TRBD1|few|TRBV19|TRBJ2-7
ATRDRGSYEQY
>NA|NA|TRBV6-5|TRBJ2-2
ASRIRGGTGELF
>NA|NA|TRBV3-1/TRBV3-2|TRBJ1-4
ASSQGGARTEKLF
>NA|NA|TRBV21-1|TRBJ2-1
ASSKAGILAGGAGDNEQF
>NA|once|TRBV12-5|TRBJ2-7
ASALHTTYEQY
>NA|NA|TRBV3-1/TRBV3-2|TRBJ1-6
ASSQGGDSPLH
>NA|NA|TRBV7-9|TRBJ1-5
ASSLVSRGVYNQPQH
>TRBD1|few|TRBV5-1|TRBJ1-1
ASSIGQGATEAF
>TRBD2|NA|TRBV3-1/TRBV3-2|TRBJ2-3
ASRMTSGSADTQY
>TRBD1|NA|TRBV19|TRBJ1-3
ASSIFIRTGQRNTIY